The 6 T cell receptor beta chains below were found in one sample sequenced in a study of blood T cells in healthy people across ages. Alongside a J-beta primer mix, a sample-barcoded 5' primer served in a second PCR lasting about 7 to 12 cycles. TCRdb re-called the 5' RACE reads through MiXCR, storing one row per CDR3 protein. The table records approximately 800,000 distinct CDR3 sequences, around 34% of them present only once. Sequencing input: blood. The receptors shown here come from a young man in good health.

This chain connects TRBV6-2 or TRBV6-3 to TRBJ1-2, with TRBD1 matching 8 bases. CDR3 length equals 16 residues. V was clipped by 0 bases and J by 8 bases; unmatched bases: 11. The germline gives CDR1 MNHEY, CDR2 SVGEGT. The CDR3 protein is CASSYSGLRGPMGYTF. The CDR3 bases are TGTGCCAGCAGTTACTCAGGTCTCAGGGGGCCTATGGGCTACACCTTC.

Remarks on this clonotype: An end of the junction differs from the germline gene, which may be a read error. The V and J genes are TRBV7-3 and TRBJ1-1; weak D call: TRBD1 (5 bases). Germline CDR1 SGHTA, CDR2 FQGTGA. The CDR3 covers 14 residues. The CDR3 protein is CAGSLSGFGTEAFF. The CDR3 bases are TGTGCCGGCAGCTTATCAGGGTTCGGCACTGAAGCTTTCTTT.

This clonotype was seen a handful of times. This sequence joins TRBV7-9 and TRBJ2-3, with 7 bases matching TRBD2. J was trimmed by 2 bases and V by 4 bases; bases with no gene match: 6. CDR3 length equals 15 residues. CDR1 is SEHNR, CDR2 FQNEAQ, per germline (reference sequence). The CDR3 DNA reads TGTGCCAGCAGCTATCGTGCGGGGGACACAGATACGCAGTATTTT. Translated, it gives CASSYRAGDTDTQYF.

The chain uses TRBV24-1 and TRBJ2-4; D remains unclear. This CDR3 has 13 residues. CDR1 and CDR2 (germline): KGHDR, SFDVKD. Trimming stripped 3 bases from V and 13 bases from J, with 15 bases between. CDR3 region: CATSDPGYNEQYF. In nucleotides, the CDR3 is TGTGCCACCAGTGATCCCGGATACAATGAGCAGTACTTC.

This clonotype occurred many times. The chain combines TRBV14 with TRBJ2-1; 8 bases are a match to TRBD2. The germline gives CDR1 SGHDN, CDR2 FVKESK. The CDR3 is made up of 16 amino acids. V trimming: 1 base; J trimming: 4 bases; junction bases outside the gene matches: 6. The CDR3 DNA follows: TGTGCCAGCAGCCAAGGTGGGCTAGCGGGTTACAATGAGCAGTTCTTC. This gives the protein CASSQGGLAGYNEQFF.

The V gene is TRBV6-1, the J gene TRBJ2-5, with TRBD2 as a possible D gene (6 bases). Germline V gives CDR1 MNHNS, CDR2 SASEGT. The CDR3 has 16 residues. Trimming pared 3 bases from V and 3 bases from J, leaving 17 bases between. The CDR3 protein is CASSDGLASEKETQYF. In DNA, the CDR3 is TGTGCCAGCAGTGATGGCCTGGCTAGCGAAAAAGAGACCCAGTACTTC.